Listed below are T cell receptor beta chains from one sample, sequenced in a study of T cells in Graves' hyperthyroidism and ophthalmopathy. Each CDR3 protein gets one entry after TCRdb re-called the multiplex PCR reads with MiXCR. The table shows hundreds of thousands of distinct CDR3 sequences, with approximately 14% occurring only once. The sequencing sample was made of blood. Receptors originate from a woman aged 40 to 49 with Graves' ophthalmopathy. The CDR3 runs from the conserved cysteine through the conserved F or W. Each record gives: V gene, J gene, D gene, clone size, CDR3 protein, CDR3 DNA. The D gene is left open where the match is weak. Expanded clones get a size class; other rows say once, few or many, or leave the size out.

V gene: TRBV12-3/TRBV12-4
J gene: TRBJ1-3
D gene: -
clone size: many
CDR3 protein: CASRADSSSGNTIYF
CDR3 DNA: TGTGCCAGCAGAGCCGACAGCAGCTCTGGAAACACCATATATTTT

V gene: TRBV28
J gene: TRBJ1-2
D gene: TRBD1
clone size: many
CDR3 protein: CASRTLRGQSIANYGYTF
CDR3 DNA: TGTGCCAGCAGGACTCTGCGGGGACAGTCTATAGCTAACTATGGCTACACCTTC

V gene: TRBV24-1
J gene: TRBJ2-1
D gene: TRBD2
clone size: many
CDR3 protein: CATSEPRTSRNEQFF
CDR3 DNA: TGTGCCACCAGTGAGCCCAGGACTAGTAGGAATGAGCAGTTCTTC

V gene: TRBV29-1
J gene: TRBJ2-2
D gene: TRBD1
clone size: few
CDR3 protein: CSVSTGVGGELFF
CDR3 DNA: TGCAGCGTCTCCACAGGGGTTGGCGGGGAGCTGTTTTTT

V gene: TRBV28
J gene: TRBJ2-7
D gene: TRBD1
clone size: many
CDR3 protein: CASSTRDRALWEQYF
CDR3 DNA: TGTGCCAGCAGTACCCGGGACAGGGCCCTTTGGGAGCAGTACTTC

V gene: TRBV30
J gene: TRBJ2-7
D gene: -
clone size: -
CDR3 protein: CAWSVPLRGAVNEQYF
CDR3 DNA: TGTGCCTGGAGTGTACCCTTACGAGGGGCGGTTAACGAGCAGTACTTC

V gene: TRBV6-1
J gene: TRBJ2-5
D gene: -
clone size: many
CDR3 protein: CASSEMSWQETQYF
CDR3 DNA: TGTGCCAGCAGTGAAATGTCATGGCAAGAGACCCAGTACTTC

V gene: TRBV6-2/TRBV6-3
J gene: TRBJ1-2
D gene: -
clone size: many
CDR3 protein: CASLTTGGYGYTF
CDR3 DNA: TGTGCCAGCCTTACGACAGGAGGCTATGGCTACACCTTC

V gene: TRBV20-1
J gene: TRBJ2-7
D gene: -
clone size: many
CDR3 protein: CSASSGTYEQYF
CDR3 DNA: TGCAGTGCTAGTTCCGGTACCTACGAGCAGTACTTC

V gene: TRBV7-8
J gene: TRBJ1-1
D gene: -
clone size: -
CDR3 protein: CASSSRSMEAFF
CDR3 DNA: TGTGCCAGCAGCTCGCGCAGCATGGAAGCTTTCTTT

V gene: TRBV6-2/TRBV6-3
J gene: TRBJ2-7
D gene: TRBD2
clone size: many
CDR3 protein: CASSYRTRGRLAETAYEQYF
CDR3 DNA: TGTGCCAGCAGTTACCGCACCCGGGGGCGACTAGCGGAGACCGCCTACGAGCAGTACTTC

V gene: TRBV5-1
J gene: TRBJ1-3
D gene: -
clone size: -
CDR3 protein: CASSASGDTIYF
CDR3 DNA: TGCGCCAGCAGCGCCTCAGGAGACACCATATATTTT

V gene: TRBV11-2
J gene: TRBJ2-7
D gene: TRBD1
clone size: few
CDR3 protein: CASSHRQGALSYEQYF
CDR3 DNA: TGTGCCAGCAGCCATAGACAGGGGGCCCTCTCCTACGAGCAGTACTTC

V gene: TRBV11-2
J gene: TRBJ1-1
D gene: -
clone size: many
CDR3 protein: CASSFLDYPRGNTEAFF
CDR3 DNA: TGTGCCAGCAGCTTCCTGGACTACCCCCGGGGGAACACTGAAGCTTTCTTT

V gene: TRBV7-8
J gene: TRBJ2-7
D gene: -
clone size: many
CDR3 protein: CASSPQKGGALPYEQYF
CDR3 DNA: TGTGCCAGCAGCCCTCAAAAGGGGGGGGCGCTTCCCTACGAGCAGTACTTC

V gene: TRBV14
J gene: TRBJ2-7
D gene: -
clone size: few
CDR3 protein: CASSQDYQGGYEQYF
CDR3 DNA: TGTGCCAGCAGCCAAGATTATCAGGGGGGTTACGAGCAGTACTTC

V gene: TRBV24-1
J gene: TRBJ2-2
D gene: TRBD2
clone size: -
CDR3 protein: CATSGLAGVVDTGELFF
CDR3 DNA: TGTGCCACCAGTGGACTAGCGGGAGTGGTAGACACCGGGGAGCTGTTTTTT

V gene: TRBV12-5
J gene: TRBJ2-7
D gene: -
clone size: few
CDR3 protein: CAIASGVYEQYF
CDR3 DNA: TGTGCTATTGCCTCAGGGGTCTACGAGCAGTACTTC

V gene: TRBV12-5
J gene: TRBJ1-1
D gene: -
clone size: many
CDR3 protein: CASGLPPFKNTEAFF
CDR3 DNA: TGTGCTAGTGGTTTGCCTCCTTTTAAGAACACTGAAGCTTTCTTT

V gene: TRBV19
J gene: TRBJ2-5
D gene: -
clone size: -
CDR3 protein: CASSMTQYQETQYF
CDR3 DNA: TGTGCCAGTAGTATGACACAGTACCAAGAGACCCAGTACTTC

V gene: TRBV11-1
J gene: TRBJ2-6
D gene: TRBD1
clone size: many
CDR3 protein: CASSVQGAGANVLTF
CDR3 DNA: TGTGCCAGCAGCGTACAGGGGGCTGGGGCCAACGTCCTGACTTTC

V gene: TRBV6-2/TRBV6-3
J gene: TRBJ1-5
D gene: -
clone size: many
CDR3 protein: CASSPYSNQPQHF
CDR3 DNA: TGTGCCAGCAGTCCATATAGCAATCAGCCCCAGCATTTT

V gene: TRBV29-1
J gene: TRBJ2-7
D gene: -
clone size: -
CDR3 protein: CSVVRSYGGEQYF
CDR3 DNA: TGCAGCGTTGTTAGATCTTACGGTGGCGAGCAGTACTTC

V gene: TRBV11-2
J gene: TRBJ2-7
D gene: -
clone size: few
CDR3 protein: CASSPTEWYEQYF
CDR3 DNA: TGTGCCAGCAGCCCCACAGAGTGGTACGAGCAGTACTTC

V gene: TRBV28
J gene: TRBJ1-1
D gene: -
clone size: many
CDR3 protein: CASSLRRTNTEAFF
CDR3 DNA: TGTGCCAGCAGTTTAAGACGGACGAACACTGAAGCTTTCTTT

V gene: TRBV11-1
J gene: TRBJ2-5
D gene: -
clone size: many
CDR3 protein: CASSRTLAGTLKETQYF
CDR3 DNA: TGTGCCAGCAGCCGCACTTTGGCCGGGACTTTAAAAGAGACCCAGTACTTC

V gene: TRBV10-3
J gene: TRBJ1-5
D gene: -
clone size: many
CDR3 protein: CAIQEGPNQPQHF
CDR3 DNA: TGTGCCATCCAGGAGGGCCCAAATCAGCCCCAGCATTTT